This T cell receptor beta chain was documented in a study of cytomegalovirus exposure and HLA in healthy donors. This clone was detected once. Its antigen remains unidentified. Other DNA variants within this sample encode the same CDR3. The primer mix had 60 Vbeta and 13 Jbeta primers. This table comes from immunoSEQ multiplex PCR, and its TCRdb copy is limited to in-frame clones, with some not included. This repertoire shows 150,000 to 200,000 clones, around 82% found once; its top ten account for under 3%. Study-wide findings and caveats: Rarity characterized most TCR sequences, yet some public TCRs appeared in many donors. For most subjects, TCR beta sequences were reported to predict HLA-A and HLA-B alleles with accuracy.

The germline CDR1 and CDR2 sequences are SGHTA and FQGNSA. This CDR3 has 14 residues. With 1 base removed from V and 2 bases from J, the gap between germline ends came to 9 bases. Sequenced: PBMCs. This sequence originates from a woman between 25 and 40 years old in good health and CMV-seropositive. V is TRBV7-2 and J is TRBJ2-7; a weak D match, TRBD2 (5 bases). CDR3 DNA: TGTGCCAGCAGCTTAGGGGCCGGGGCCTACGAGCAGTACTTC. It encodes CASSLGAGAYEQYF. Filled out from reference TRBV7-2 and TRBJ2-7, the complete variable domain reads GAGVSQSPSNKVTEKGKDVELRCDPISGHTALYWYRQSLGQGLEFLIYFQGNSAPDKSGLPSDRFSAERTGGSVSTLTIQRTQQEDSAVYLCASSLGAGAYEQYFGPGTRLTVT.